This TCR beta chain originates from a study of T cell repertoires in cytomegalovirus infection. Study in general: Alongside well-studied HLA-B-restricted CMV epitopes, recently identified HLA-C-restricted CMV epitopes were also used. It was the public TCR beta signatures that indicated both CMV infection and matching HLA type.

This clonotype was seen only once. Antigen unknown. This CDR3 has 16 residues. The V and J ends lost 6 bases and 4 bases, in that order; junction bases with no gene match: 7. Broader study findings: CMV-specific HLA-C-restricted TCR beta clonotypes dominated the ex vivo response.

Via MiXCR, TCRdb re-called the reads, giving one row per CDR3 protein. In the table there are 300,000 to 400,000 distinct CDR3 sequences, around 29% of which are singletons. This receptor was obtained from a human donor in good health (CMV status not recorded). Some clones in this sample may be carry-over from other donors' samples. The V gene is TRBV12-3 or TRBV12-4, the J gene TRBJ2-3; TRBD2 aligns across 13 bases. Source: cultured PBMCs, taken from culture after CMV antigen stimulation. The CDR3 DNA follows: TGTGCCAGCAGCCCCCCAGGACTAGCGGGAGCAGATACGCAGTATTTT. Protein sequence: CASSPPGLAGADTQYF.